This TCR beta chain was found in a study of T cell repertoires in cytomegalovirus infection. At least ten counts were recorded for this clonotype. TCRdb reanalysed the reads using MiXCR and keeps one entry per CDR3 protein. Seen here are about 300,000 distinct CDR3 sequences, roughly a tenth observed once, and the top ten hold around 2.5%. The sample taken for sequencing was PBMCs. The TCR comes from a human donor in good health (CMV status not recorded). Some clones in this sample may be carry-over from other donors' samples.

CDR3 nucleotides: TGCAGTGCTAGAGATTTCGTAATGAATTCACCCCTCCACTTT. Its translation: CSARDFVMNSPLHF. This rearrangement joins TRBV20-1 to TRBJ1-6, with D uncertain. The CDR3 is 14 amino acids. The V gene lost 0 bases and the J gene lost 7 bases, with 10 bases spanning the gap. Germline-derived CDR1 and CDR2 are DFQATT and SNEGSKA (reference sequence).